The source of this T cell receptor (beta chain) is a study of blood T cell repertoires in COVID-19. Overall study: Acute and convalescent COVID-19 samples came from the United States, Italy and Spain.

The V and J ends lost 1 base and 2 bases, in that order; junction bases with no gene match: 4. This CDR3 spans 15 amino acids. Germline CDR1 is SGHTA and CDR2 is FQGNSA. Original methodology: The assay estimated nucleated cells by amplifying reference gene primers. TCRdb's table, derived via immunoSEQ multiplex PCR, lists solely in-frame clones and lacks some. Clone size and the V and J calls come from that table; the DNA yielded D and trimming. The sample holds roughly 120,000 clones, almost 90% seen once. The sequencing sample was made of peripheral blood. This chain joins TRBV7-2 and TRBJ2-7; 8 positions match TRBD1. The clonotype was recovered from a woman in her forties or fifties with active or convalescent COVID-19. CDR3 DNA: TGTGCCAGCAGCTTAGTAACAGGGGGGCCCTACGAGCAGTACTTC. Its protein product is CASSLVTGGPYEQYF.